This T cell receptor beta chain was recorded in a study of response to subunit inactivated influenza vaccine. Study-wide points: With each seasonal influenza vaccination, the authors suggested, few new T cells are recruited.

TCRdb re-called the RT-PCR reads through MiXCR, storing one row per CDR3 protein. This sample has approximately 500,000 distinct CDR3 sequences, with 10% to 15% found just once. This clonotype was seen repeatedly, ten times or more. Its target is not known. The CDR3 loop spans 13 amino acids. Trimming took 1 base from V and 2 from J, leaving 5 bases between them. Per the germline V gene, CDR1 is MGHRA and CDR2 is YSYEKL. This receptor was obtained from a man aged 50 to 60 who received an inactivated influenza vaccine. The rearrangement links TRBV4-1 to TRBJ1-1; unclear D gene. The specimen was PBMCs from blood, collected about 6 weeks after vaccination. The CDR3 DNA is TGCGCCAGCAGCCAAGCTCCCAACACTGAAGCTTTCTTT. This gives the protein CASSQAPNTEAFF.